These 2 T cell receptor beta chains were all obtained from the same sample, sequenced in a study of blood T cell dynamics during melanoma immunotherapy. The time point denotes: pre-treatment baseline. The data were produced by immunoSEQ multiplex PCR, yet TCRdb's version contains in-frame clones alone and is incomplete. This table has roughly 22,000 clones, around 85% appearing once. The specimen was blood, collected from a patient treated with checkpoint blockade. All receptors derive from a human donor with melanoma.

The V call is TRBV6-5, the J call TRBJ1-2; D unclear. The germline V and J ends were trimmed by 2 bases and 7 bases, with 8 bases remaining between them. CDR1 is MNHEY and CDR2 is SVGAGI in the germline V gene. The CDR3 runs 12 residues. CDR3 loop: CASSYTDGGYTF. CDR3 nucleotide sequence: TGTGCCAGCAGTTACACGGACGGTGGCTACACCTTC.

The CDR3 sequence: CASSTGTSSEQYF. CDR3 nucleotide sequence: TGTGCCAGCAGTACCGGGACTAGCTCCGAGCAGTACTTC. The chain uses TRBV28 and TRBJ2-7, with 9 bases lining up with TRBD2. Germline lookup yields CDR1 MDHEN and CDR2 SYDVKM. V trimming: 5 bases; J trimming: 6 bases; junction bases outside the gene matches: 5. This CDR3 has 13 amino acids.